Below are 26 T cell receptor beta chains sequenced from a single sample in a study of control samples from healthy donors and cancer patients. The method was immunoSEQ multiplex PCR; TCRdb's version includes in-frame clones alone and lacks a portion of them. The sample yields 350,000 to 450,000 clones, approximately 92% seen once. The sample taken for sequencing was PBMCs. Receptors originate from a man aged 35 to 55 with head and neck cancer.

The rearrangement uses TRBV10-2 and TRBJ1-1; D is possibly TRBD1 (6 bases). V dropped 2 bases and J dropped 3 bases, with 16 bases sitting between them. This CDR3 has 16 amino acids. Per the germline V gene, CDR1 is WSHSY and CDR2 is SAAADI. The CDR3 loop is CASSEGFGGLDTEAFF. The CDR3 region has the DNA TGCGCCAGCAGTGAGGGTTTCGGGGGCCTGGACACTGAAGCTTTCTTT.

The V call is TRBV10-3, the J call TRBJ1-2, with D hard to call. This CDR3 region has 13 residues. The germline gives CDR1 ENHRY, CDR2 SYGVKD. Trimming took off 4 bases at V and 9 bases at J, with 15 bases between the two ends. This CDR3 is CAISASEVDSYTF. DNA for the CDR3: TGTGCCATCAGTGCATCGGAAGTCGACAGCTACACCTTC.

The V and J genes are TRBV18 and TRBJ1-1; 8 nucleotides align to TRBD1. The germline V gene encodes CDR1 KGHSH and CDR2 LQKENI. The ends lost 5 bases at V and 0 bases at J; junction bases unmatched: 2. This CDR3 region has 14 residues. CDR3 in amino acids: CASSGQGVNTEAFF. In DNA form, the CDR3 reads TGTGCCAGCTCAGGACAGGGCGTGAACACTGAAGCTTTCTTT.

The chain links TRBV7-9 to TRBJ2-5; D is uncertain. This CDR3 has 15 residues. Trimming took off 4 bases at V and 0 bases at J, with 12 bases between the two ends. Germline assignment: CDR1 SEHNR and CDR2 FQNEAQ (reference sequence). The CDR3 region is CASSSMGAYQETQYF. CDR3 coding DNA: TGTGCCAGCAGCTCGATGGGCGCGTACCAAGAGACCCAGTACTTC. The full variable domain, its missing parts supplied by reference TRBV7-9 and TRBJ2-5, is DTGVSQNPRHKITKRGQNVTFRCDPISEHNRLYWYRQTLGQGPEFLTYFQNEAQLEKSRLLSDRFSAERPKGSFSTLEIQRTEQGDSAMYLCASSSMGAYQETQYFGPGTRLLVL.

This clone has a single count. This rearrangement joins TRBV19 to TRBJ1-3; D not resolved. The CDR3 consists of 16 residues. Between the trimmed V and J ends, which lost 6 bases and 0 bases, there was a span of 15 bases. CDR1 is LNHDA and CDR2 is SQIVND in the germline V gene (reference sequence). CDR3: CASSPRRANSGNTIYF. As DNA, the CDR3 is TGTGCCAGTAGCCCCCGAAGGGCCAACTCTGGAAACACCATATATTTT.

The chain employs TRBV6-6 and TRBJ1-6; no clear D. This CDR3 contains 16 residues. Deletions cut 7 bases from V and 4 bases from J, with 17 bases between. Germline-derived CDR1 and CDR2 are MNHNY and SVGAGI (reference sequence). The CDR3, as DNA: TGTGCCAGCAATAAACTTACGGGGAGGTATAATTCACCCCTCCACTTT. Protein sequence: CASNKLTGRYNSPLHF.

This chain joins TRBV28 and TRBJ2-7; D is possibly TRBD1 (5 bases). Germline V gives CDR1 MDHEN, CDR2 SYDVKM. The CDR3 extends over 14 amino acids. Trimming pared 1 base from V and 2 bases from J, leaving 9 bases between. CDR3 DNA: TGTGCCAGCAGTTTATTAGGGGCGGCCTACGAGCAGTACTTC. The encoded protein is CASSLLGAAYEQYF. Full variable domain (outside the CDR3, taken from reference TRBV28 and TRBJ2-7): DVKVTQSSRYLVKRTGEKVFLECVQDMDHENMFWYRQDPGLGLRLIYFSYDVKMKEKGDIPEGYSVSREKKERFSLILESASTNQTSMYLCASSLLGAAYEQYFGPGTRLTVT.

The sample holds one count of this clone. V usage is TRBV28 and J usage is TRBJ1-5; tentatively, D is TRBD1 (5 bases). The germline CDR1 and CDR2 sequences are MDHEN and SYDVKM. The CDR3 runs 20 residues. Trimming pared 4 bases from V and 9 bases from J, leaving 34 bases between. CDR3 DNA: TGTGCCAGCAGTTCTACAACCAAAGCCGGGACGGGAAGCTTCGGTTCGCCCCAGCATTTT. Protein sequence: CASSSTTKAGTGSFGSPQHF.

Details on this clone: This CDR3 is also generated by other DNA sequences in the sample. The chain is built from TRBV7-2 and TRBJ2-7, with D perhaps matching TRBD2 (5 bases). In germline, CDR1 is SGHTA, CDR2 FQGNSA. This CDR3 contains 15 residues. Between the trimmed V and J ends, which lost 2 bases and 0 bases, there was a span of 11 bases. The CDR3 nucleotides are TGTGCCAGCAGCTTAAGGCGAGGGAACTCCTACGAGCAGTACTTC. Residues: CASSLRRGNSYEQYF.

This chain connects TRBV29-1 to TRBJ1-4, with a tentative D call TRBD1 (5 bases). Trimming cost V 6 bases and J 5 bases, with 16 bases left between them. The CDR3 totals 14 residues. Looked up from germline, CDR1 is SQVTM and CDR2 is ANQGSEA. The DNA of the CDR3 is TGCAGCGTCGGTTACGGGACGAGAAATGAAAAACTGTTTTTT. This translates into CSVGYGTRNEKLFF. The complete variable domain, with remaining parts taken from reference TRBV29-1 and TRBJ1-4, reads SAVISQKPSRDICQRGTSLTIQCQVDSQVTMMFWYRQQPGQSLTLIATANQGSEATYESGFVIDKFPISRPNLTFSTLTVSNMSPEDSSIYLCSVGYGTRNEKLFFGSGTQLSVL.

This clone was observed a single time. The rearrangement links TRBV27 to TRBJ2-7, with D uncertain. V lost 7 bases, J lost 8 bases, and 12 bases lay in between. Germline values: CDR1 MNHEY, CDR2 SMNVEV (reference sequence). This CDR3 comprises 11 residues. CDR3 bases: TGTGCCAGCACCGGCGGCAGCCAGCAGTACTTC. Amino acids: CASTGGSQQYF.

The genes are TRBV11-2 and TRBJ1-2; 11 bases are a match to TRBD1. J gave up 4 bases and V 1 base, and 2 bases lay outside the gene matches. Germline V lookup: CDR1 SGHAT, CDR2 FQNNGV. This CDR3 comprises 15 residues. The CDR3 region has the DNA TGTGCCAGCAGCTTAGGAGGACAGGGGGCCTATGGCTACACCTTC. Protein sequence: CASSLGGQGAYGYTF. Filled out from reference TRBV11-2 and TRBJ1-2, the complete variable domain reads EAGVAQSPRYKIIEKRQSVAFWCNPISGHATLYWYQQILGQGPKLLIQFQNNGVVDDSQLPKDRFSAERLKGVDSTLKIQPAKLEDSAVYLCASSLGGQGAYGYTFGSGTRLTVV.

This sequence joins TRBV27 and TRBJ1-1, with TRBD1 matching 11 bases. J lost 5 bases, V lost 8 bases, and 7 bases had no gene match. This CDR3 has 14 amino acids. Germline-derived CDR1 and CDR2 are MNHEY and SMNVEV (reference sequence). CDR3 sequence reads: CASGDRGIKTEAFF. CDR3 sequence (DNA): TGTGCCAGCGGGGACAGGGGGATAAAGACTGAAGCTTTCTTT.

The CDR3 loop is CASSLNRGNYEQYF. CDR3 nucleotides: TGTGCCAGCAGCTTGAACAGGGGGAACTACGAGCAGTACTTC. The chain carries TRBV5-6 and TRBJ2-7; 8 bases align to TRBD1. V lost 1 base and J lost 3; bases outside the gene matches: 3. CDR1 and CDR2 (germline): SGHDT, YYEEEE. The length of the CDR3 is 14 residues.

The chain has TRBV3-1 (or the pseudogene TRBV3-2) and TRBJ1-5; TRBD1 matches 9 bases. CDR3 length: 16 amino acids. V dropped 0 bases and J dropped 4; count of bases not matched to a gene: 4. Germline V gives CDR1 LGHDT, CDR2 YNNKEL (reference sequence). The CDR3 protein is CASSQDRGQGNQPQHF. DNA for the CDR3: TGTGCCAGCAGCCAAGATCGCGGACAGGGGAATCAGCCCCAGCATTTT.

J is TRBJ1-1 and V is TRBV7-9; D may be TRBD1 (6 bases). CDR1 SEHNR and CDR2 FQNEAQ come from the germline V gene (reference sequence). CDR3 length: 18 amino acids. Trimming pared 4 bases from V and 5 bases from J, leaving 26 bases between. The chain's CDR3 is CASSSNLGSQGHGTEAFF. CDR3 bases: TGTGCCAGCAGCTCTAATTTGGGATCTCAGGGACACGGGACTGAAGCTTTCTTT.

J is TRBJ1-3 and V is TRBV28; D is undetermined. This CDR3 is built from 13 residues. The V end was cut by 2 bases, the J end by 2 bases, with 4 bases between. Germline CDR1 reads MDHEN; CDR2 reads SYDVKM. CDR3 nucleotides: TGTGCCAGCAGTTTAAGAGCTGGAAACACCATATATTTT. Translation gives CASSLRAGNTIYF.

The rearrangement links TRBV6-5 to TRBJ1-4; 10 nucleotides agree with TRBD1. CDR1 MNHEY and CDR2 SVGAGI come from the germline V gene. Trimming removed 5 bases from V and 4 bases from J; junction bases left unmatched: 1. This CDR3 is built from 14 residues. CDR3 DNA sequence: TGTGCCAGCAGTAGGACAGGGGGTAATGAAAAACTGTTTTTT. Protein product: CASSRTGGNEKLFF.

The chain links TRBV30 to TRBJ2-7; D assignment may be TRBD1 or TRBD2 (5 bases each). This CDR3 contains 16 residues. From germline, CDR1 is GTSNPN and CDR2 SVGIG (reference sequence). The germline V and J ends were trimmed by 0 bases and 3 bases, with 18 bases remaining between them. DNA for the CDR3: TGTGCCTGGAGTGTAGAGTCGGCACCGAGGGGCTACGAGCAGTACTTC. It codes for CAWSVESAPRGYEQYF.

The chain carries TRBV5-1 and TRBJ2-1; perhaps TRBD2 as D (7 bases). This CDR3 spans 16 amino acids. Germline CDR1 SGHRS, CDR2 YFSETQ. The V end was cut by 4 bases, the J end by 5 bases, with 19 bases between. The CDR3 sequence: CASSQSGAGANNEQFF. The CDR3 region has the DNA TGCGCCAGCAGCCAGTCGGGGGCGGGGGCTAACAATGAGCAGTTCTTC. Full variable domain (missing parts from reference TRBV5-1 and TRBJ2-1): KAGVTQTPRYLIKTRGQQVTLSCSPISGHRSVSWYQQTPGQGLQFLFEYFSETQRNKGNFPGRFSGRQFSNSRSEMNVSTLELGDSALYLCASSQSGAGANNEQFFGPGTRLTVL.

J is TRBJ2-3 and V is TRBV4-3, with D perhaps matching TRBD1 (7 bases). Deletions cut 4 bases from V and 2 bases from J, with 13 bases between. Germline V gene lookup returns CDR1 LGHNA and CDR2 YSLEER. The length of the CDR3 is 15 residues. The CDR3 protein is CASSRGGGDTDTQYF. The CDR3 DNA follows: TGCGCCAGCAGCCGCGGAGGGGGCGACACAGATACGCAGTATTTT.

This chain links TRBV28 with TRBJ2-2, with TRBD1 identical over 10 bases. The ends lost 4 bases at V and 9 bases at J; junction bases unmatched: 8. CDR1 and CDR2 (germline): MDHEN, SYDVKM. This CDR3 contains 15 residues. CDR3 nucleotide sequence: TGTGCCAGCAGTTCTCTCGGGACAGGGGAGTGGGAGCTGTTTTTT. Translation: CASSSLGTGEWELFF.

The CDR3 DNA reads as TGCGCCAGCAGCTTTAATAGCGGGGGGCCTTACACAGATACGCAGTATTTT. This gives the protein CASSFNSGGPYTDTQYF. The chain combines TRBV5-1 with TRBJ2-3; 10 bases are shared with TRBD2. The CDR3 has 17 residues. Trimming removed 2 bases from V and 2 bases from J; junction bases left unmatched: 8. Per germline, CDR1 SGHRS and CDR2 YFSETQ.

This clone was seen just once. The V call is TRBV3-1 (or the pseudogene TRBV3-2), the J call TRBJ2-1; D is possibly TRBD2 (7 bases). This CDR3 contains 15 residues. Per germline, CDR1 LGHDT and CDR2 YNNKEL (reference sequence). V was trimmed by 3 bases and J by 4 bases, leaving 13 bases between them. The CDR3 coding sequence is TGTGCCAGCAGCCAGGGCCGGGGGGCATACAATGAGCAGTTCTTC. Encoded protein: CASSQGRGAYNEQFF.

The V call is TRBV6-5, the J call TRBJ1-1; the match to TRBD1 covers 7 bases. V was pared by 4 bases and J by 4 bases, with 12 bases of the junction left unmatched. The CDR3 extends over 16 amino acids. The germline CDR1 and CDR2 sequences are MNHEY and SVGAGI. The chain's CDR3 is CASSFLRDRLRTEAFF. The CDR3 region has the DNA TGTGCCAGCAGTTTCCTCCGGGACAGACTTCGCACTGAAGCTTTCTTT.

The chain joins TRBV27 to TRBJ2-5; 11 bases are a match to TRBD1. The V segment lost 7 bases and the J segment 5 bases; nucleotides outside the gene matches: 12. Per the germline V gene, CDR1 is MNHEY and CDR2 is SMNVEV (reference sequence). The CDR3 extends over 16 amino acids. In DNA form, the CDR3 reads TGTGCCAGCACCGCCGGGACAGGGGGTCTGGAGGAGACCCAGTACTTC. This codes for CASTAGTGGLEETQYF.